This T cell receptor (beta chain) was sequenced during a study of CXCR3-negative and CXCR3-positive naive CD8 T cells. Study-wide points: In both naive subsets diversity was comparably high, whereas memory CD8+ cells showed much lower diversity. Naive cells used TRBV-TRBJ genes in much the same way whether CXCR3-negative or CXCR3-positive; memory cells did not. CXCR3-expressing naive cells carried TRB CDR3s more hydrophobic than those of CXCR3-negative naive cells. Most assays used freshly isolated PBMCs, as cryopreservation partially reduced CXCR3.

Of note for this clonotype: The antigen is unknown.

Naivety in CD8+ T cells corresponded to a CD45RO-CCR7+CD27+CD95- phenotype. The CDR3 is made up of 15 amino acids. CDR1 is SGHTA and CDR2 is FQGNSA in the germline V gene. Researchers prepared the TRB cDNA libraries using 5' RACE with UMI labels. TCRdb re-called the 5' RACE reads and catalogs CDR3 proteins one per entry, DNA excluded. Its table records about 140,000 distinct CDR3 sequences. The source is a human donor in good health. Some clones in this sample may be carry-over from other donors' samples. The gene calls are TRBV7-2 and TRBJ1-5. Sample: naive CXCR3+ CD8+ T cells from blood. Noted subset: CD45RO-CCR7+CD27+CD95- naive CD8+ T cells expressing CXCR3 (TNR3+). The CDR3 spells CASSLVEGSNQPQHF.